A selection of T cell receptor beta chains follows, all from one sample in a study of memory CD4+ T cells and cytomegalovirus serostatus. TCRdb keeps only in-frame clones here, not all; method: immunoSEQ multiplex PCR. The data contain about 27,000 clones, about three quarters of them seen just once; the ten biggest clones take up over 1%. Sequenced input: memory CD4+ T cells from blood. These receptors all come from an adult in good health and CMV-seronegative. Both conserved end residues are part of each CDR3. D genes are given only for firm matches. Size tells how often a clone was seen (once, few, many) or the class of an expanded clone, and some rows leave it out.

NA | TRBJ2-3 | TRBV10-3 | NA | CAITGGGGADTQYF
NA | TRBJ1-2 | TRBV10-3 | TRBD1 | CAISGDRAEGYTF
NA | TRBJ1-2 | TRBV11-2 | NA | CASRRQTGSYGYTF
NA | TRBJ1-2 | TRBV19 | TRBD1 | CASSIADRAGYTF
NA | TRBJ1-4 | TRBV6-5 | NA | CASSYGQEGGKLFF
NA | TRBJ2-7 | TRBV5-5 | NA | CASRMGAGSSYEQYF
NA | TRBJ2-1 | TRBV19 | NA | CASSSPSSATYNEQFF
NA | TRBJ1-1 | TRBV30 | NA | CAFNRVMNTEAFF
NA | TRBJ1-1 | TRBV27 | NA | CASSDRLIGGRMGAFF
NA | TRBJ1-5 | TRBV6-1 | NA | CASSQNSNQPQHF
NA | TRBJ1-2 | TRBV28 | TRBD1 | CASSLSGTGGPRGYTF
NA | TRBJ1-5 | TRBV5-1 | NA | CASSPISGTYQPQHF
NA | TRBJ2-7 | TRBV19 | NA | CASSTRPYYEQYF
NA | TRBJ1-1 | TRBV6-5 | NA | CASGTNTEAFF
NA | TRBJ2-7 | TRBV27 | NA | CASRPRGTDLSYEQYF
NA | TRBJ1-2 | TRBV27 | NA | CASSLRTPTGLINYGYTF
NA | TRBJ2-7 | TRBV18 | NA | CASSPYVGYNEQYF
NA | TRBJ2-7 | TRBV4-2 | NA | CASSQEPGPIYEQYF
NA | TRBJ2-7 | TRBV30 | NA | CASRGGLTSSYEQYF
NA | TRBJ2-1 | TRBV5-4 | NA | CASSKTQTSYNEQFF
NA | TRBJ1-2 | TRBV6-5 | TRBD1 | CASSTQGAVYGYTF
NA | TRBJ1-2 | TRBV6-1 | NA | CASSDRAWGTINYGYTF
NA | TRBJ2-7 | TRBV7-2 | NA | CASSLKIGARREQYF
NA | TRBJ1-2 | TRBV7-2 | NA | CASSLWAANYGYTF
few | TRBJ2-7 | TRBV11-1 | NA | CASSLQGYEQYF
NA | TRBJ2-7 | TRBV5-1 | NA | CASSFRGYEQYF
NA | TRBJ2-7 | TRBV19 | TRBD1 | CASSGQGLSYEQYF
NA | TRBJ2-3 | TRBV19 | TRBD1 | CASSIRDRPTDTQYF
NA | TRBJ1-5 | TRBV15 | NA | CATSRDYPRPSSNQPQHF
NA | TRBJ2-3 | TRBV9 | TRBD2 | CASSVGGGSADTQYF
NA | TRBJ1-2 | TRBV4-3 | NA | CASSQDGIGGYTF
NA | TRBJ2-7 | TRBV7-2 | NA | CASSLGVFYEQYF
NA | TRBJ1-5 | TRBV6-5 | NA | CASSYTLGADQPQHF
NA | TRBJ1-6 | TRBV7-6 | NA | CASSLGYNSPLHF
few | TRBJ1-5 | TRBV19 | NA | CASSIVGIRGGNQPQHF
NA | TRBJ1-2 | TRBV28 | TRBD1 | CASSLGGQGRGYTF
few | TRBJ2-1 | TRBV10-3 | NA | CAISGLTAQSLHEQFF
NA | TRBJ2-1 | TRBV18 | NA | CASSGEGEQFF
NA | TRBJ1-1 | TRBV6-5 | NA | CASISSGTEAFF
NA | TRBJ2-7 | TRBV6-5 | TRBD2 | CASSYDGRAGNEQYF
once | TRBJ2-1 | TRBV5-6 | NA | CASSLTGSNNEQFF
few | TRBJ2-7 | TRBV6-6 | TRBD1 | CASSYAPGQSTYEQYF
NA | TRBJ2-2 | TRBV28 | NA | CAGGGMAVTGELFF
NA | TRBJ1-2 | TRBV7-6 | NA | CASSETISGSNYGYTF
once | TRBJ1-1 | TRBV27 | TRBD1 | CASSFMLSSGQGVSKVAFF
few | TRBJ1-1 | TRBV5-4 | NA | CASSLWGWDTEAFF
NA | TRBJ1-5 | TRBV14 | NA | CASSQVTRAPNQPQHF
NA | TRBJ2-3 | TRBV25-1 | TRBD2 | CASSPPGTGGPSDTQYF
NA | TRBJ2-7 | TRBV7-9 | NA | CASGTGAYEQYF
NA | TRBJ1-5 | TRBV6-5 | NA | CASSYSRDQPQHF
NA | TRBJ2-7 | TRBV6-5 | NA | CASIRYTYYEQYF
NA | TRBJ2-1 | TRBV6-5 | NA | CASSYRQYNEQFF
few | TRBJ1-5 | TRBV7-2 | NA | CASSLNAAGNSNQPQHF
NA | TRBJ2-7 | TRBV5-6 | NA | CASTFNLVDEQYF
NA | TRBJ2-3 | TRBV28 | NA | CASSLSGPTDTQYF
NA | TRBJ1-2 | TRBV5-1 | TRBD1 | CASSFPGQPDYGYTF
few | TRBJ1-4 | TRBV6-5 | NA | CASSYSLGGEKLFF